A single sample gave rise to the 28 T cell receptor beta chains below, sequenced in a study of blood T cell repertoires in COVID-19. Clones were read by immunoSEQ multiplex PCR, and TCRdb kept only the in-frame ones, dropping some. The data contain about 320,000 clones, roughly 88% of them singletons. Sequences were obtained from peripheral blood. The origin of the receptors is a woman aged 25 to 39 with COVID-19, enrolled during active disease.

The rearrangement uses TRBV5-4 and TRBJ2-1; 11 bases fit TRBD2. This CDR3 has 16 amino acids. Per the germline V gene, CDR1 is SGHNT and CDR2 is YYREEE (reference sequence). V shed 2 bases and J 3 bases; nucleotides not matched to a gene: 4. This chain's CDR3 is CASSFYSGGGYNEQFF. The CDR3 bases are TGTGCCAGCAGCTTTTATAGCGGGGGGGGCTACAATGAGCAGTTCTTC.

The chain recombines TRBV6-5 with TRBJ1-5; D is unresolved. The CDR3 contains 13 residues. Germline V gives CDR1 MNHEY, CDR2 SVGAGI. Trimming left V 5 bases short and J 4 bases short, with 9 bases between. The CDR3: CASSRFLNQPQHF. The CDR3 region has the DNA TGTGCCAGCAGTCGTTTCCTGAATCAGCCCCAGCATTTT.

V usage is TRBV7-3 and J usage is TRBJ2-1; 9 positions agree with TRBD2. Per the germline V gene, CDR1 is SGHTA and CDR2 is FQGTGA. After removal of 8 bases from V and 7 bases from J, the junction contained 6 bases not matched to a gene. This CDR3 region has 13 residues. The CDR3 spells CASSGTSPNEQFF. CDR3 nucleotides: TGTGCCAGCTCCGGGACTAGCCCAAATGAGCAGTTCTTC.

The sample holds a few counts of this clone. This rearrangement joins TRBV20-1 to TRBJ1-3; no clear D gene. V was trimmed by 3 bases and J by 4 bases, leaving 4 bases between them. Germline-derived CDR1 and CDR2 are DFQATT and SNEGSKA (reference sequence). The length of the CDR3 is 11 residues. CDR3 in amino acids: CSASRGNTIYF. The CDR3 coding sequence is TGCAGTGCTAGCAGGGGAAACACCATATATTTT.

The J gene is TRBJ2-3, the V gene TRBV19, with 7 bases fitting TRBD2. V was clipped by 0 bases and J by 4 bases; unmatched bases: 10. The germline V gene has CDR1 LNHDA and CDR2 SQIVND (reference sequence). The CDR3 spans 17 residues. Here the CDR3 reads CASSIDGVAGTSDTQYF. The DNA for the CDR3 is TGTGCCAGTAGTATAGATGGGGTAGCGGGTACCTCAGATACGCAGTATTTT.

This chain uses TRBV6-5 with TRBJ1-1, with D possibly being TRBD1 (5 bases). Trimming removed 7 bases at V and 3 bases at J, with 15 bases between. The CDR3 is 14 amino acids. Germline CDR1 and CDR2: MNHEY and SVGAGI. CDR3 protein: CASTPRRDHTEAFF. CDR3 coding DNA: TGTGCCAGCACCCCCAGGAGGGACCACACTGAAGCTTTCTTT.

In DNA form, the CDR3 reads TGCAGCGTTGAAGATAGGACAGAACAAGAGACCCAGTACTTC. As protein: CSVEDRTEQETQYF. J is TRBJ2-5 and V is TRBV29-1, with a weak D call TRBD1 (6 bases). The germline V gene encodes CDR1 SQVTM and CDR2 ANQGSEA. CDR3 length: 14 amino acids. V was shortened by 0 bases and J by 2 bases, with 10 bases between the two germline ends.

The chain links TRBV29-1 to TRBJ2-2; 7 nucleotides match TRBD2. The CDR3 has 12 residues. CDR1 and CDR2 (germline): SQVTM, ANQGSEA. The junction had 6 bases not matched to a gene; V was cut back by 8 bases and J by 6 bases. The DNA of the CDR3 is TGCAGCTATCGGGGGGTTTCCGGGGAGCTGTTTTTT. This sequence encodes CSYRGVSGELFF.

The CDR3 protein is CASSELEGPVKNIQYF. CDR3 coding DNA: TGTGCCAGCAGTGAACTGGAGGGTCCTGTCAAAAACATTCAGTACTTC. This chain links TRBV6-1 with TRBJ2-4; D is possibly TRBD2 (6 bases). The CDR3 runs 16 residues. From germline, CDR1 is MNHNS and CDR2 SASEGT. The V gene lost 2 bases and the J gene lost 3 bases, with 14 bases spanning the gap.

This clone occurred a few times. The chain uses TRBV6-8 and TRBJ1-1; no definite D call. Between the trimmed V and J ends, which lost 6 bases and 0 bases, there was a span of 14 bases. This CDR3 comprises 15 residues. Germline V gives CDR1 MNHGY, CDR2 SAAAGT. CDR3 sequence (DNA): TGTGCCAGCAGCCAAACGACACACATGAACACTGAAGCTTTCTTT. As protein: CASSQTTHMNTEAFF.

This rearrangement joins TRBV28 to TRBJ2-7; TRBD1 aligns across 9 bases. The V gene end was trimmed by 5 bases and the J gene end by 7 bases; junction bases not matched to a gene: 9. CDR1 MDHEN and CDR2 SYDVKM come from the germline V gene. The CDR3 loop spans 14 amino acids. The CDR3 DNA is TGTGCCAGCAGTGCACACAGGGGGCTATGGGAGCAGTACGTC. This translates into CASSAHRGLWEQYV.

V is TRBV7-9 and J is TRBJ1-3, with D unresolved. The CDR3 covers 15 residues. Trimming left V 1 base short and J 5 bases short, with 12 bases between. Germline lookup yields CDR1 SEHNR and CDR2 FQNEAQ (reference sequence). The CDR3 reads CASSLGPGPRNTIYF. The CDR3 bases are TGTGCCAGCAGCTTAGGCCCAGGCCCGAGAAACACCATATATTTT.

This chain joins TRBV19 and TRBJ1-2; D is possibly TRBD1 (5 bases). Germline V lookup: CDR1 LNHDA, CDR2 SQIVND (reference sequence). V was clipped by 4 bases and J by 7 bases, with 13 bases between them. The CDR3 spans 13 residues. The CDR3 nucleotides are TGTGCCAGTAGTACAGGGCAGACTTTTGGCTACACCTTC. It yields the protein CASSTGQTFGYTF.

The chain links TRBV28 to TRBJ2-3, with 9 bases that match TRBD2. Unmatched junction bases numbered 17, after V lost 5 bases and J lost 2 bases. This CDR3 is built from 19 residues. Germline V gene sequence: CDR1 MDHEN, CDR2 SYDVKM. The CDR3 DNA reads TGTGCCAGCAGTACTTCCGGACTAGCGAAAGTTCAGTTCACAGATACGCAGTATTTT. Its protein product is CASSTSGLAKVQFTDTQYF.

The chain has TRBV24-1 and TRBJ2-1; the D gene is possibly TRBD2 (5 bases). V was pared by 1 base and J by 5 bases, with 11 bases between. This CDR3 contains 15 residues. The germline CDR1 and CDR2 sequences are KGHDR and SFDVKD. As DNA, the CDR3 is TGTGCCACCAGTGATTTCGCGGACGGGGACAATGAGCAGTTCTTC. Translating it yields CATSDFADGDNEQFF.

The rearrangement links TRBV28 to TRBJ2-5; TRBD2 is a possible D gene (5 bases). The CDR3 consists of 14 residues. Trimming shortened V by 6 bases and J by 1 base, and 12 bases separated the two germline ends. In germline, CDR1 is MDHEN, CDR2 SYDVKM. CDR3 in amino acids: CASSLGGFQETQYF. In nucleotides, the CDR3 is TGTGCCAGCAGCTTAGGAGGATTCCAAGAGACCCAGTACTTC.

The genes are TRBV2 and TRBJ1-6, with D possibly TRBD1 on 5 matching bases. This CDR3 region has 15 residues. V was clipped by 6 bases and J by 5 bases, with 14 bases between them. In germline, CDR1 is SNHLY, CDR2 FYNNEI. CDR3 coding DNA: TGTGCCAGCAGAAGCAGGGATCAACATAATTCACCCCTCCACTTT. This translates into CASRSRDQHNSPLHF.

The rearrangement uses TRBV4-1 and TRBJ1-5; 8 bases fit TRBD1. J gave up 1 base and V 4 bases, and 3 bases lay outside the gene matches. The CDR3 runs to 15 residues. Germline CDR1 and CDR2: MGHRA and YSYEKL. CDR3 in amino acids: CASSPWTGSNQPQHF. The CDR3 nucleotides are TGCGCCAGCAGCCCCTGGACAGGGAGCAATCAGCCCCAGCATTTT.

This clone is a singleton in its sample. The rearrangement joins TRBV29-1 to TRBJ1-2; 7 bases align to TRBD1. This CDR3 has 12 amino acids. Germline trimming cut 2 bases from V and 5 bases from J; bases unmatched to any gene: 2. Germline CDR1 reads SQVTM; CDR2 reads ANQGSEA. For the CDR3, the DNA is TGCAGCGTTGAAACAGGGGAGTATGGCTACACCTTC. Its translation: CSVETGEYGYTF. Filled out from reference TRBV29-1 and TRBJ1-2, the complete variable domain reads SAVISQKPSRDICQRGTSLTIQCQVDSQVTMMFWYRQQPGQSLTLIATANQGSEATYESGFVIDKFPISRPNLTFSTLTVSNMSPEDSSIYLCSVETGEYGYTFGSGTRLTVV.

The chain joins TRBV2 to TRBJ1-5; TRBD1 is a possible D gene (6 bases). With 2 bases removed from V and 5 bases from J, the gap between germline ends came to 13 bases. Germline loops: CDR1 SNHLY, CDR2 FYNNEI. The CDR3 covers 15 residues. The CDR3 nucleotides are TGTGCCAGCAGTGAAAGTCGGGGGGCTTATCAGCCCCAGCATTTT. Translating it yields CASSESRGAYQPQHF.

The CDR3 DNA is TGTGCCAGCAGCTTACGTCCGGGACAGGGCCCTGGAAACACCATATATTTT. Its protein product is CASSLRPGQGPGNTIYF. The genes are TRBV7-2 and TRBJ1-3, with 9 bases fitting TRBD1. Per germline, CDR1 SGHTA and CDR2 FQGNSA. J gave up 2 bases and V 2 bases, and 7 bases lay outside the gene matches. The CDR3 is 17 residues long.

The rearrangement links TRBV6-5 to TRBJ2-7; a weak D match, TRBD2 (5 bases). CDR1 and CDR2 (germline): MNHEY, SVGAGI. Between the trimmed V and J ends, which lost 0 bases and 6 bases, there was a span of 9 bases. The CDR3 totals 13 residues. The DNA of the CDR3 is TGTGCCAGCAGTTACTCGTCGGGGAGCGAGCAGTACGTC. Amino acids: CASSYSSGSEQYV.

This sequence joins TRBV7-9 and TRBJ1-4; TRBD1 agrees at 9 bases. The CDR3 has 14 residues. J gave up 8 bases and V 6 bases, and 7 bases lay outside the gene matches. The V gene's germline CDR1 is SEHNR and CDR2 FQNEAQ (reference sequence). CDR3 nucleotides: TGTGCCAGCAGTCGGGACAGGGTCGGGGAAAAACTGTTTTTT. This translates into CASSRDRVGEKLFF.

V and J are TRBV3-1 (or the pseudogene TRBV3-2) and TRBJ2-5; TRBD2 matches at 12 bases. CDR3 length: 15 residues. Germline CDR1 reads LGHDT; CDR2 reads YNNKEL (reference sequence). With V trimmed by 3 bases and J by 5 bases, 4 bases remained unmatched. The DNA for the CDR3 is TGTGCCAGCAGCCAGTCACTAGCGGGGGGTGAGACCCAGTACTTC. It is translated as CASSQSLAGGETQYF.

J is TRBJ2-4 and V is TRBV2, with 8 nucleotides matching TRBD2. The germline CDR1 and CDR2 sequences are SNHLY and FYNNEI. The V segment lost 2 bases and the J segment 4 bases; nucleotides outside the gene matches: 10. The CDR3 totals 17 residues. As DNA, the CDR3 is TGTGCCAGCAGTGAACTCCAAGGTAGCGGGGAAAAAAACATTCAGTACTTC. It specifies CASSELQGSGEKNIQYF. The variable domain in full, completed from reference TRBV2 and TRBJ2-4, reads EPEVTQTPSHQVTQMGQEVILRCVPISNHLYFYWYRQILGQKVEFLVSFYNNEISEKSEIFDDQFSVERPDGSNFTLKIRSTKLEDSAMYFCASSELQGSGEKNIQYFGAGTRLSVL.

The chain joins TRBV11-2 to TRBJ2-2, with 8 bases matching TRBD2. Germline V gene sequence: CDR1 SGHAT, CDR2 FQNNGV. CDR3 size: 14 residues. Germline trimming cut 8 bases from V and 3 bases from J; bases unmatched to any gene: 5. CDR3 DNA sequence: TGTGCCAGCCTTCGGGGGGGCCACACCGGGGAGCTGTTTTTT. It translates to CASLRGGHTGELFF. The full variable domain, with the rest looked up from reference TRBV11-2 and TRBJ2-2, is EAGVAQSPRYKIIEKRQSVAFWCNPISGHATLYWYQQILGQGPKLLIQFQNNGVVDDSQLPKDRFSAERLKGVDSTLKIQPAKLEDSAVYLCASLRGGHTGELFFGEGSRLTVL.

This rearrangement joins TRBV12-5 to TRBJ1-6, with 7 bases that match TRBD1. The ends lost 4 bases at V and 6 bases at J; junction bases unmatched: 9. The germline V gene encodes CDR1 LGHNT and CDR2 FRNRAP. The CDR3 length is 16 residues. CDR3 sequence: CASGSASGGFNSPLHF. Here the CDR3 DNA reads TGTGCTAGTGGTTCCGCTTCAGGGGGTTTTAATTCACCCCTCCACTTT.

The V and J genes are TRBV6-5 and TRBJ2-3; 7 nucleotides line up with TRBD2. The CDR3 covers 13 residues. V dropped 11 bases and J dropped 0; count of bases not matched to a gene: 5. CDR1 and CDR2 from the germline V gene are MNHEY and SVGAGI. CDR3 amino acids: CASRRGSTDTQYF. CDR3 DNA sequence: TGTGCCTCCAGGCGGGGGAGCACAGATACGCAGTATTTT.